Each of the 31 T cell receptor beta chains below was sequenced from the same sample in a study of shared clonotypes between healthy human individuals. In the naive CD8 group, cells lacked CD45RO and were positively selected for CCR7, so terminally differentiated effector memory CD45RA+ cells were left out. The protocol was immunoSEQ multiplex PCR, while the TCRdb copy is restricted to in-frame clones and leaves out a portion. Among some 2.1 million clones, just under 95% were seen once, and the ten largest hold about 1.7%. Sample: naive CD8+ T cells from PBMCs. The receptors here all came from a man younger than 35 in good health. Some clones in this sample may be carry-over from other donors' samples.

This clone appeared a single time. CDR3 amino acids: CASSPDSRNEKLFF. The CDR3 DNA reads TGTGCCTCCTCCCCGGACAGTAGAAATGAAAAACTGTTTTTT. This chain links TRBV28 with TRBJ1-4; D is possibly TRBD1 (6 bases). Germline values: CDR1 MDHEN, CDR2 SYDVKM. The CDR3 runs 14 residues. The V gene lost 11 bases and the J gene lost 5 bases, with 18 bases spanning the gap.

For this clone: Other DNA sequences within the sample encode an identical CDR3. V is TRBV27 and J is TRBJ2-1, with D unclear. The V end was cut by 6 bases, the J end by 4 bases, with 13 bases between. CDR1 MNHEY and CDR2 SMNVEV come from the germline V gene (reference sequence). This CDR3 has 14 amino acids. CDR3: CASSPTGTYNEQFF. For the CDR3, the DNA is TGTGCCAGCAGCCCGACCGGAACGTACAATGAGCAGTTCTTC.

The chain links TRBV9 to TRBJ1-1; D is possibly TRBD1 (6 bases). This CDR3 contains 14 residues. Trimming stripped 3 bases from V and 2 bases from J, with 11 bases between. The germline V gene has CDR1 SGDLS and CDR2 YYNGEE. The CDR3 spells CASSGGGRNTEAFF. Written as DNA, the CDR3 is TGTGCCAGCAGCGGAGGGGGAAGAAACACTGAAGCTTTCTTT.

The V and J genes are TRBV7-9 and TRBJ2-7; no definite D call. The CDR3 has 11 residues. Trimming pared 5 bases from V and 7 bases from J, leaving 9 bases between. Germline CDR1 is SEHNR and CDR2 is FQNEAQ (reference sequence). The CDR3 DNA is TGTGCCAGCAGCGGGTTACGGGAGCAGTACTTC. Translation gives CASSGLREQYF.

For this clone: An end of the junction does not agree with germline; a read error may underlie this. The rearrangement links TRBV30 to TRBJ1-1; possibly TRBD1 for D (5 bases). The CDR3 is made up of 11 amino acids. Germline V lookup: CDR1 GTSNPN, CDR2 SVGIG (reference sequence). CDR3 protein: CAWSWGTEVFF. The DNA of the CDR3 is TGTGCCTGGAGTTGGGGCACTGAAGTTTTCTTT.

A few counts support this clone. The gene calls are TRBV15 and TRBJ1-2; D unresolved. Germline CDR1 reads LNHNV; CDR2 reads YYDKDF (reference sequence). CDR3 size: 14 residues. Trimming took 4 bases from V and 4 from J, leaving 13 bases between them. In DNA form, the CDR3 reads TGTGCCACCAGCATAACTCGGGCCCCCTATGGCTACACCTTC. It is translated as CATSITRAPYGYTF.

Notes on this clone: The same CDR3 also results from other DNA sequences found in this sample. The chain is built from TRBV27 and TRBJ2-1; D unclear. The V and J ends lost 2 bases and 1 base respectively, with 6 bases between them. Germline V gene sequence: CDR1 MNHEY, CDR2 SMNVEV (reference sequence). The CDR3 length is 14 residues. DNA of the CDR3: TGTGCCAGCAGTTTACTGAGTTCCTACAATGAGCAGTTCTTC. This gives the protein CASSLLSSYNEQFF.

This clone was counted a single time. The genes are TRBV7-9 and TRBJ1-4; possibly TRBD1 for D (5 bases). In germline, CDR1 is SEHNR, CDR2 FQNEAQ (reference sequence). Trimming shortened V by 6 bases and J by 7 bases, and 12 bases separated the two germline ends. This CDR3 is built from 13 residues. The CDR3 reads CASRADGGEKLFF. In nucleotides, the CDR3 is TGTGCCAGCAGAGCGGACGGGGGTGAAAAACTGTTTTTT.

The chain employs TRBV4-1 and TRBJ2-5; 10 nucleotides match TRBD1. The V and J ends lost 0 bases and 4 bases, in that order; junction bases with no gene match: 2. The CDR3 has 15 amino acids. Germline V lookup: CDR1 MGHRA, CDR2 YSYEKL. The CDR3 loop is CASSQDRTGGETQYF. CDR3 nucleotides: TGCGCCAGCAGCCAAGATAGGACAGGGGGAGAGACCCAGTACTTC.

V gene TRBV11-2 combines with J gene TRBJ2-4; D gene unclear. The CDR3 covers 17 residues. The V and J ends lost 5 bases and 0 bases respectively, with 17 bases between them. The V gene's germline CDR1 is SGHAT and CDR2 FQNNGV. CDR3 amino acids: CASSLWTSLGAKNIQYF. The CDR3, as DNA: TGTGCCAGCAGCCTTTGGACGAGTTTGGGAGCCAAAAACATTCAGTACTTC. Full variable domain (remainder filled in from reference TRBV11-2 and TRBJ2-4): EAGVAQSPRYKIIEKRQSVAFWCNPISGHATLYWYQQILGQGPKLLIQFQNNGVVDDSQLPKDRFSAERLKGVDSTLKIQPAKLEDSAVYLCASSLWTSLGAKNIQYFGAGTRLSVL.

The chain couples TRBV27 to TRBJ2-7; D possibly uses TRBD1 or TRBD2 (5 bases each). Germline V gene lookup returns CDR1 MNHEY and CDR2 SMNVEV (reference sequence). V was pared by 5 bases and J by 3 bases, with 17 bases between. This CDR3 comprises 15 residues. The CDR3, as DNA: TGTGCCAGCAGTCCTCCGGGACGGGGAATCTACGAGCAGTACTTC. Its translation is CASSPPGRGIYEQYF.

This clone was seen a single time. The identical CDR3 is also encoded by other nucleotide sequences in the sample. The J gene is TRBJ2-7, the V gene TRBV4-1; D is perhaps TRBD1 (6 bases). The CDR3 extends over 14 amino acids. V lost 1 base to trimming and J lost 2 bases, with 9 bases between them. Germline V gives CDR1 MGHRA, CDR2 YSYEKL. The CDR3 DNA is TGCGCCAGCAGCCAAGGCCAGGGGACCTACGAGCAGTACTTC. It specifies CASSQGQGTYEQYF.

This chain links TRBV27 with TRBJ2-7, with TRBD1 matching over 8 bases. V dropped 6 bases and J dropped 5; count of bases not matched to a gene: 3. This CDR3 is built from 12 residues. CDR1 and CDR2 (germline): MNHEY, SMNVEV (reference sequence). The CDR3 region is CASRDRVNEQYF. The CDR3 region has the DNA TGTGCCAGCAGGGACAGGGTAAACGAGCAGTACTTC.

The chain combines TRBV4-1 with TRBJ2-7, with TRBD1 identical over 8 bases. CDR3 size: 15 residues. With V trimmed by 3 bases and J by 2 bases, 6 bases remained unmatched. Germline assignment: CDR1 MGHRA and CDR2 YSYEKL. The CDR3 DNA sequence: TGCGCCAGCAGCCAGTTGGGACAGGAGACCTACGAGCAGTACTTC. It yields the protein CASSQLGQETYEQYF.

The chain is built from TRBV4-3 and TRBJ2-1; no definite D call. The germline CDR1 and CDR2 sequences are LGHNA and YSLEER. CDR3 size: 13 residues. V lost 2 bases and J 5 bases, leaving 7 bases between the germline ends. The CDR3 nucleotides are TGCGCCAGCAGCCAAAACGGTAACAATGAGCAGTTCTTC. It encodes CASSQNGNNEQFF.

This rearrangement joins TRBV27 to TRBJ2-7; a possible D gene is TRBD2 (5 bases). Germline CDR1 reads MNHEY; CDR2 reads SMNVEV (reference sequence). Trimming took 5 bases from V and 3 from J, leaving 17 bases between them. This CDR3 is built from 15 residues. DNA for the CDR3: TGTGCCAGCAGTCCCCGGACGGCTCGGGGCTACGAGCAGTACTTC. Protein: CASSPRTARGYEQYF.

This chain joins TRBV7-3 and TRBJ1-4; 9 positions match TRBD1. The germline gives CDR1 SGHTA, CDR2 FQGTGA. The CDR3 spans 15 residues. The trim removed 5 bases at V and 7 bases at J, leaving 8 bases unmatched. In DNA, the CDR3 is TGTGCCAGCAGCCGTACAGGGGGCGCGGGTGAAAAACTGTTTTTT. This sequence encodes CASSRTGGAGEKLFF.

As to this clone: The sample holds other DNA sequences that translate to the same CDR3. The rearrangement joins TRBV9 to TRBJ2-1, with D maybe TRBD2 (6 bases). The V end was cut by 3 bases, the J end by 7 bases, with 8 bases between. The CDR3 length is 12 residues. Looked up from germline, CDR1 is SGDLS and CDR2 is YYNGEE. CDR3 DNA sequence: TGTGCCAGCAGCGGGGCGGGGAATGAGCAGTTCTTC. Its protein is CASSGAGNEQFF.

V gene TRBV27 combines with J gene TRBJ2-2; 11 bases match TRBD1. V was pared by 6 bases and J by 6 bases, with 9 bases of the junction left unmatched. Per germline, CDR1 MNHEY and CDR2 SMNVEV (reference sequence). The CDR3 totals 16 residues. CDR3 loop: CASSHGQGAPPGELFF. The CDR3 coding sequence is TGTGCCAGCAGCCACGGACAGGGGGCGCCCCCCGGGGAGCTGTTTTTT.

The chain joins TRBV7-9 to TRBJ2-1; 13 bases fit TRBD2. Germline V gene sequence: CDR1 SEHNR, CDR2 FQNEAQ (reference sequence). Germline trimming cut 1 base from V and 3 bases from J; bases unmatched to any gene: 6. The CDR3 runs 18 residues. In DNA form, the CDR3 reads TGTGCCAGCAGCTTAGGGGGACTAGCGGGAAGGTACTACAATGAGCAGTTCTTC. Translating gives CASSLGGLAGRYYNEQFF.

The V gene is TRBV10-2, the J gene TRBJ1-2; unclear D gene. V lost 8 bases to trimming and J lost 3 bases, with 19 bases between them. The length of the CDR3 is 15 residues. Germline lookup yields CDR1 WSHSY and CDR2 SAAADI. In DNA form, the CDR3 reads TGCGCCAGCCGCGACCGGGCCGGGGAGGACTATGGCTACACCTTC. Its translation: CASRDRAGEDYGYTF.

V and J are TRBV7-9 and TRBJ2-1; D remains unclear. CDR1 is SEHNR, CDR2 FQNEAQ, per germline (reference sequence). CDR3 length: 15 amino acids. Trimming shortened V by 1 base and J by 7 bases, and 14 bases separated the two germline ends. This chain's CDR3 is CASSLEIMVGNEQFF. CDR3 sequence (DNA): TGTGCCAGCAGCTTAGAAATAATGGTAGGGAATGAGCAGTTCTTC.

V usage is TRBV7-9 and J usage is TRBJ2-1; weak D call: TRBD1 (6 bases). The CDR3 runs 14 residues. V shed 5 bases and J shed 6 bases, with 14 bases lying between them. Germline-derived CDR1 and CDR2 are SEHNR and FQNEAQ (reference sequence). CDR3 in amino acids: CASSVSTGANEQFF. CDR3 bases: TGTGCCAGCAGCGTCTCGACAGGCGCCAATGAGCAGTTCTTC.

This clone was seen a single time. The V gene is TRBV4-3, the J gene TRBJ2-2; D unresolved. Germline V lookup: CDR1 LGHNA, CDR2 YSLEER. V was pared by 0 bases and J by 4 bases, with 3 bases between. CDR3 length: 13 amino acids. The CDR3 spells CASSQDPTGELFF. The DNA of the CDR3 is TGCGCCAGCAGCCAAGATCCCACCGGGGAGCTGTTTTTT.

The rearrangement joins TRBV7-9 to TRBJ2-4; tentatively, D is TRBD2 (6 bases). This CDR3 comprises 14 residues. Germline CDR1 SEHNR, CDR2 FQNEAQ (reference sequence). V lost 5 bases, J lost 7 bases, and 15 bases lay in between. CDR3 in amino acids: CASSPRTGANIQYF. DNA for the CDR3: TGTGCCAGCAGCCCCAGGACGGGAGCGAACATTCAGTACTTC.

This rearrangement joins TRBV6-1 to TRBJ2-7; perhaps TRBD1 as D (5 bases). This CDR3 is built from 14 residues. Germline CDR1 and CDR2: MNHNS and SASEGT. V lost 2 bases and J lost 1, with 9 bases in between. The DNA of the CDR3 is TGTGCCAGCAGTGAAAGCGACAGATCCTACGAGCAGTACTTC. Its protein is CASSESDRSYEQYF.

This chain joins TRBV9 and TRBJ2-7; perhaps TRBD1 as D (6 bases). V was pared by 4 bases and J by 2 bases, with 16 bases between. Looked up from germline, CDR1 is SGDLS and CDR2 is YYNGEE. The CDR3 has 15 residues. As DNA, the CDR3 is TGTGCCAGCAGCCAAGGGACATCGGGAACCTACGAGCAGTACTTC. Protein: CASSQGTSGTYEQYF.

The J gene is TRBJ1-5, the V gene TRBV6-1, with D possibly being TRBD1 (6 bases). V lost 11 bases and J 5 bases, leaving 16 bases between the germline ends. Germline V gives CDR1 MNHNS, CDR2 SASEGT. CDR3 size: 13 residues. The CDR3 DNA sequence: TGTGCCGCAGGGGCCCGGGGTCATCAGCCCCAGCATTTT. Amino acid sequence: CAAGARGHQPQHF.

The rearrangement joins TRBV5-1 to TRBJ2-2; 8 nucleotides agree with TRBD1. The CDR3 is 17 amino acids. CDR1 is SGHRS, CDR2 YFSETQ, per germline. The J segment lost 2 bases and the V segment lost 1 base, leaving 7 bases of the junction unmatched. The CDR3 coding sequence is TGCGCCAGCAGCTTGATACGGACAGGGAGCAACACCGGGGAGCTGTTTTTT. Protein: CASSLIRTGSNTGELFF. The whole variable domain, filled in from reference TRBV5-1 and TRBJ2-2, reads KAGVTQTPRYLIKTRGQQVTLSCSPISGHRSVSWYQQTPGQGLQFLFEYFSETQRNKGNFPGRFSGRQFSNSRSEMNVSTLELGDSALYLCASSLIRTGSNTGELFFGEGSRLTVL.

The chain carries TRBV30 and TRBJ2-1, with 7 bases lining up with TRBD1. The CDR3 is 15 residues long. Germline loops: CDR1 GTSNPN, CDR2 SVGIG (reference sequence). The trim removed 0 bases at V and 8 bases at J, leaving 10 bases unmatched. The CDR3 loop reads CAWSVLGTDGDEQFF. Written as DNA, the CDR3 is TGTGCCTGGAGTGTTTTGGGGACAGATGGCGATGAGCAGTTCTTC.

The genes are TRBV9 and TRBJ2-5, with D perhaps TRBD2 (5 bases). V was shortened by 4 bases and J by 5 bases, with 24 bases between the two germline ends. The germline V gene encodes CDR1 SGDLS and CDR2 YYNGEE. The CDR3 extends over 17 amino acids. In DNA form, the CDR3 reads TGTGCCAGCAGCAGAGGGCCCCGGCGGCGGCCGGGGGAGACCCAGTACTTC. As protein: CASSRGPRRRPGETQYF.